These 25 T cell receptor beta chains came from one sample sequenced in a study of neurological immune-mediated disorders. The time point denotes: longitudinal time-point 1 (baseline). Each CDR3 protein gets one entry after TCRdb re-called the 5' RACE reads with MiXCR. This sample carries around 76,000 distinct CDR3 sequences, about 9.4% of them seen once, and the ten largest clones take 8.5% to 10%. Sequencing was carried out using PBMCs. The receptors come from a man younger than 40 in good health.

This clonotype has at least ten counts. V usage is TRBV5-1 and J usage is TRBJ2-5; D is possibly TRBD2 (6 bases). The germline V and J ends were trimmed by 4 bases and 4 bases, with 14 bases remaining between them. Germline CDR1 is SGHRS and CDR2 is YFSETQ. The CDR3 is 14 amino acids. The CDR3 is CASSPTGVRETQYF. The CDR3 DNA reads TGCGCCAGCAGCCCCACGGGGGTTCGAGAGACCCAGTACTTC.

This clonotype was seen at least ten times. This rearrangement joins TRBV5-6 to TRBJ2-5; D is tentatively TRBD1 or TRBD2 (6 bases each). This CDR3 is 15 amino acids long. V shed 3 bases and J shed 4 bases, with 16 bases lying between them. Germline V gives CDR1 SGHDT, CDR2 YYEEEE. The chain's CDR3 is CASSSPTGARETQYF. CDR3 nucleotide sequence: TGTGCCAGCAGCTCCCCCACGGGGGCAAGAGAGACCCAGTACTTC.

The chain has TRBV21-1 and TRBJ2-2; no DNA check was done on the table's D call, TRBD1. TRBV21-1 is listed as a pseudogene. The CDR3 runs 16 residues. The CDR3 sequence is CASSTTGEGNTGELFF. The DNA for the CDR3 is TGTGCCAGCAGTACAACAGGGGAGGGAAACACCGGGGAGCTGTTTTTT.

The chain employs TRBV20-1 and TRBJ2-7; D may be TRBD1 (6 bases). V gave up 1 base and J gave up 7 bases, with 11 bases separating them. The germline V gene encodes CDR1 DFQATT and CDR2 SNEGSKA (reference sequence). The CDR3 runs 12 residues. CDR3: CSARAGADEQYF. DNA of the CDR3: TGCAGTGCTAGAGCAGGGGCGGATGAGCAGTACTTC.

This clonotype was counted at least ten times. This sequence joins TRBV5-1 and TRBJ2-6; D is unclear. The CDR3 runs to 15 residues. Between the trimmed V and J ends, which lost 5 bases and 2 bases, there was a span of 11 bases. Germline CDR1 and CDR2: SGHRS and YFSETQ. The CDR3 DNA sequence: TGCGCCAGCAGAAGAGAGTTAACTGGGGCCAACGTCCTGACTTTC. Translating gives CASRRELTGANVLTF.

This clonotype was seen many times. J is TRBJ2-1 and V is TRBV5-1; TRBD1 matches at 7 bases. This CDR3 has 14 amino acids. Looked up from germline, CDR1 is SGHRS and CDR2 is YFSETQ. Trimming cost V 8 bases and J 4 bases; bases outside gene matches: 9. The CDR3 nucleotides are TGCGCCAGTTCGACAGGGAATACTTACAATGAGCAGTTCTTC. Amino acid sequence: CASSTGNTYNEQFF.

The chain recombines TRBV30 with TRBJ2-5, with D hard to call. The V and J ends lost 3 bases and 1 base respectively, with 0 bases between them. The CDR3 length is 10 residues. The germline CDR1 and CDR2 sequences are GTSNPN and SVGIG (reference sequence). The CDR3 region has the DNA TGTGCCTGGAGCCAAGAGACCCAGTACTTC. Its protein product is CAWSQETQYF. Drawing the rest from reference TRBV30 and TRBJ2-5, the complete variable domain is SQTIHQWPATLVQPVGSPLSLECTVEGTSNPNLYWYRQAAGRGLQLLFYSVGIGQISSEVPQNLSASRPQDRQFILSSKKLLLSDSGFYLCAWSQETQYFGPGTRLLVL.

This clonotype was observed at least ten times. CDR3 protein: CASSAGVGSYEQYF. CDR3 DNA: TGTGCCAGCAGCGCAGGTGTGGGATCCTACGAGCAGTACTTC. V is TRBV7-2 and J is TRBJ2-7; D remains ambiguous. Germline V gene lookup returns CDR1 SGHTA and CDR2 FQGNSA. The CDR3 runs 14 residues. The V gene lost 5 bases and the J gene lost 1 base, with 12 bases spanning the gap.

Ten or more counts support this clonotype. The chain employs TRBV28 and TRBJ1-1, with D hard to call. Germline V gene lookup returns CDR1 MDHEN and CDR2 SYDVKM. CDR3 length: 13 amino acids. The V gene lost 2 bases and the J gene lost 3 bases, with 7 bases spanning the gap. The CDR3 protein is CASSLAPDTEAFF. The CDR3 DNA sequence: TGTGCCAGCAGTTTAGCGCCAGACACTGAAGCTTTCTTT.

This clonotype was counted ten times or more. V gene TRBV28 combines with J gene TRBJ2-7; 9 nucleotides align to TRBD1. From germline, CDR1 is MDHEN and CDR2 SYDVKM. CDR3 length: 13 amino acids. V was pared by 6 bases and J by 3 bases, with 3 bases of the junction left unmatched. In nucleotides, the CDR3 is TGTGCCAGCAGCTGGGACAGGGTCTACGAGCAGTACTTC. Its translation is CASSWDRVYEQYF.

V and J are TRBV5-1 and TRBJ2-3; D gene unclear. Trimming took 3 bases from V and 2 from J, leaving 10 bases between them. The CDR3 contains 14 residues. The germline CDR1 and CDR2 sequences are SGHRS and YFSETQ. In DNA form, the CDR3 reads TGCGCCAGCAGCTCGGTGGGATACACAGATACGCAGTATTTT. Amino acids: CASSSVGYTDTQYF.

This clonotype was seen repeatedly, ten times or more. The chain joins TRBV28 to TRBJ1-5; D unclear. The CDR3 runs to 15 residues. Germline values: CDR1 MDHEN, CDR2 SYDVKM. The V gene lost 3 bases and the J gene lost 2 bases, with 11 bases spanning the gap. The DNA of the CDR3 is TGTGCCAGCAGTTTTTTGGGGAACGGCAATCAGCCCCAGCATTTT. Translation gives CASSFLGNGNQPQHF.

This clonotype appeared many times. This rearrangement joins TRBV7-3 to TRBJ2-5, with 8 bases identical to TRBD1. There are 14 residues in the CDR3. Germline CDR1 reads SGHTA; CDR2 reads FQGTGA. Trimming cost V 5 bases and J 5 bases; bases outside gene matches: 7. CDR3 sequence: CASSETGAGETQYF. CDR3 coding DNA: TGTGCCAGCAGCGAGACAGGGGCGGGGGAGACCCAGTACTTC. The whole variable domain, remainder taken from reference TRBV7-3 and TRBJ2-5, is GAGVSQTPSNKVTEKGKYVELRCDPISGHTALYWYRQSLGQGPEFLIYFQGTGAADDSGLPNDRFFAVRPEGSVSTLKIQRTERGDSAVYLCASSETGAGETQYFGPGTRLLVL.

The gene calls are TRBV3-1 and TRBJ2-1; TRBD2 matches 12 bases. The V segment lost 3 bases and the J segment 5 bases; nucleotides outside the gene matches: 2. Germline CDR1 is LGHDT and CDR2 is YNNKEL (reference sequence). The CDR3 contains 15 residues. CDR3 region: CASSQTSGSDNEQFF. DNA of the CDR3: TGTGCCAGCAGCCAGACTAGCGGGAGCGACAATGAGCAGTTCTTC.

This clonotype was counted ten times or more. The V and J genes are TRBV29-1 and TRBJ1-1; D is unclear. Germline V lookup: CDR1 SQVTM, CDR2 ANQGSEA. V shed 5 bases and J shed 1 base, with 5 bases lying between them. This CDR3 contains 11 residues. CDR3 region: CSVSRNTEAFF. CDR3 bases: TGCAGCGTTAGTAGGAACACTGAAGCTTTCTTT.

There are many counts of this clonotype. The rearrangement links TRBV28 to TRBJ2-7, with TRBD1 identical over 8 bases. Germline V gives CDR1 MDHEN, CDR2 SYDVKM. CDR3 length: 15 residues. V was clipped by 2 bases and J by 6 bases; unmatched bases: 9. CDR3 loop: CASSLRGDRWGEQYF. DNA for the CDR3: TGTGCCAGCAGTTTACGAGGGGACAGGTGGGGCGAGCAGTACTTC.

This clonotype was counted at least ten times. The chain has TRBV13 and TRBJ1-1; no reliable D call. The CDR3 totals 14 residues. Germline V gene sequence: CDR1 PRHDT, CDR2 FYEKMQ (reference sequence). The V end lost 0 bases, the J end lost 4 bases, and 9 bases lay between the germline ends. CDR3 amino acids: CASSLGVAGTEAFF. The CDR3 nucleotides read TGTGCCAGCAGCTTAGGCGTCGCCGGCACTGAAGCTTTCTTT.

The chain recombines TRBV7-6 with TRBJ2-5, with D hard to call. CDR1 and CDR2 from the germline V gene are SGHVS and FNYEAQ. The germline V and J ends were trimmed by 0 bases and 5 bases, with 10 bases remaining between them. This CDR3 region has 14 residues. The CDR3 DNA is TGTGCCAGCAGCTTAGCTCCCGTGGGGGAGACCCAGTACTTC. Its translation: CASSLAPVGETQYF.

This clonotype showed up many times. CDR3 loop: CASRRQGYNEQFF. The DNA of the CDR3 is TGTGCCAGCAGACGTCAGGGTTACAATGAGCAGTTCTTC. This sequence joins TRBV5-6 and TRBJ2-1, with a possible D match to TRBD1 (5 bases). The CDR3 sequence is 13 residues long. V dropped 5 bases and J dropped 4 bases, with 10 bases sitting between them. Germline CDR1 SGHDT, CDR2 YYEEEE.

This clonotype was seen more than once but under ten times. V and J are TRBV18 and TRBJ1-3, with 7 positions matching TRBD1. V was clipped by 6 bases and J by 0 bases; unmatched bases: 8. Germline CDR1 and CDR2: KGHSH and LQKENI. This CDR3 has 16 amino acids. The CDR3 loop is CASSPGGPGSGNTIYF. In DNA form, the CDR3 reads TGTGCCAGCTCTCCAGGGGGGCCAGGCTCTGGAAACACCATATATTTT.

V usage is TRBV12-3 or TRBV12-4 and J usage is TRBJ2-7; tentatively, D is TRBD1 or TRBD2 (5 bases each). V was trimmed by 7 bases and J by 6 bases, leaving 13 bases between them. The CDR3 totals 12 residues. The CDR3 sequence: CASNMGPVEQYF. The CDR3 DNA is TGTGCCAGCAATATGGGACCCGTCGAGCAGTACTTC.

The table lists this clonotype with many counts. V usage is TRBV28 and J usage is TRBJ1-4; 7 nucleotides line up with TRBD1. CDR1 is MDHEN and CDR2 is SYDVKM in the germline V gene. CDR3 length: 15 amino acids. Germline trimming cut 5 bases from V and 10 bases from J; bases unmatched to any gene: 13. The CDR3 protein is CASSAGQASNGKLFF. CDR3 nucleotides: TGTGCCAGCAGTGCCGGACAGGCCAGTAACGGAAAACTGTTTTTT. Filled out from reference TRBV28 and TRBJ1-4, the complete variable domain reads DVKVTQSSRYLVKRTGEKVFLECVQDMDHENMFWYRQDPGLGLRLIYFSYDVKMKEKGDIPEGYSVSREKKERFSLILESASTNQTSMYLCASSAGQASNGKLFFGSGTQLSVL.

This clonotype has at least ten counts. The chain links TRBV6-2 or TRBV6-3 to TRBJ2-7; 12 bases are shared with TRBD2. The junction had 3 bases not matched to a gene; V was cut back by 6 bases and J by 3 bases. Germline loops: CDR1 MNHEY, CDR2 SVGEGT. The length of the CDR3 is 14 residues. The CDR3 DNA reads TGTGCCAGCAGGACTAGCGGGAGTGGCTACGAGCAGTACTTC. It is translated as CASRTSGSGYEQYF.

This clonotype was observed a handful of times. The CDR3 spells CASLAGGQYNEQFF. CDR3 in DNA: TGTGCCAGTTTAGCGGGAGGGCAATACAATGAGCAGTTCTTC. V and J are TRBV27 and TRBJ2-1; 11 bases agree with TRBD2. V shed 9 bases, J shed 4 bases, and the junction held 5 bases outside the gene matches. The CDR3 consists of 14 residues. The germline V gene encodes CDR1 MNHEY and CDR2 SMNVEV (reference sequence).

The chain has TRBV4-1 and TRBJ2-5, with a weak D call TRBD1 (5 bases). The germline gives CDR1 MGHRA, CDR2 YSYEKL. V lost 1 base and J 4 bases, leaving 13 bases between the germline ends. The CDR3 covers 15 residues. The CDR3 bases are TGCGCCAGCAGCCAAGTCCCTCCAGGGTCAGAGACCCAGTACTTC. Translating gives CASSQVPPGSETQYF.